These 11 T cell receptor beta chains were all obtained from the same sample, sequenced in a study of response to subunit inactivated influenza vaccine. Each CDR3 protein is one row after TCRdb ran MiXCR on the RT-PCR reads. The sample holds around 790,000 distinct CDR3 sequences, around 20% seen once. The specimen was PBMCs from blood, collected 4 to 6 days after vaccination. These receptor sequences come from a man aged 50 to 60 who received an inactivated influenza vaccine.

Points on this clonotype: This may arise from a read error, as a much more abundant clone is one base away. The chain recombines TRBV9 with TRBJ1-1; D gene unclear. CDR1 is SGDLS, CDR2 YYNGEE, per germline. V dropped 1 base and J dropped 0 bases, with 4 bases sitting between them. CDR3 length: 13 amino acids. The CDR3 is CASSVRMNTEAFF. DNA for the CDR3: TGTGCCAGCAGCGTACGGATGAACACTGAAGCTTTCTTT.

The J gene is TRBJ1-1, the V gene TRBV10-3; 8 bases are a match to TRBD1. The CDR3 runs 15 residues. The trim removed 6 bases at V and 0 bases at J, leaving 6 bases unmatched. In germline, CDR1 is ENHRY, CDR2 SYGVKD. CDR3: CAISGQGRMNTEAFF. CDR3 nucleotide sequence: TGTGCCATCAGCGGACAGGGTCGGATGAACACTGAAGCTTTCTTT.

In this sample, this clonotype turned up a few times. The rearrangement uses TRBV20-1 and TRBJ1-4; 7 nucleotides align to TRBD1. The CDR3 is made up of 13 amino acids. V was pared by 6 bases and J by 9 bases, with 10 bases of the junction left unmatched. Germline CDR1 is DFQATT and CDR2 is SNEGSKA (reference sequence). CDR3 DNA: TGCAGTGCAACCGACAGGGTAGGGAAAAAACTGTTTTTT. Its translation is CSATDRVGKKLFF.

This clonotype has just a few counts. CDR3 amino acids: CASTPEDHTGELFF. The CDR3 DNA sequence: TGTGCCAGCACCCCCGAAGACCACACCGGGGAGCTGTTTTTT. The chain recombines TRBV6-1 with TRBJ2-2, with no clear D. The germline V gene has CDR1 MNHNS and CDR2 SASEGT. The ends were cut back, 7 bases at V and 3 bases at J, with 12 bases in the middle. This CDR3 comprises 14 residues.

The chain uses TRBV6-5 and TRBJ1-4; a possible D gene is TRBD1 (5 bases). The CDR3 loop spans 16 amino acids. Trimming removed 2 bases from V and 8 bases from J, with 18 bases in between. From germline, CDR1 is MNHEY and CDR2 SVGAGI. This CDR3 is CASSYLGVGGDEKLFF. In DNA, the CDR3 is TGTGCCAGCAGTTACCTCGGGGTTGGAGGGGACGAAAAACTGTTTTTT.

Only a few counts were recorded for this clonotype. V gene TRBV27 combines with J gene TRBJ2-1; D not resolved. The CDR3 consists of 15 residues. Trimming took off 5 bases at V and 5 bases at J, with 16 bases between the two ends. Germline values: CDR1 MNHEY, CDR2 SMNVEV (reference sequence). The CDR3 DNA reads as TGTGCCAGCAGTCCGTCGGGCAGCGCTAACAATGAGCAGTTCTTC. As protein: CASSPSGSANNEQFF.

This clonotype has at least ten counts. CDR3 bases: TGTGCCAGCAGCTTAATAGGGAACACTGAAGCTTTCTTT. Translated, it gives CASSLIGNTEAFF. V and J are TRBV7-2 and TRBJ1-1; the D is unclear. The CDR3 spans 13 residues. V shed 2 bases and J shed 1 base, with 5 bases lying between them. CDR1 and CDR2 from the germline V gene are SGHTA and FQGNSA.

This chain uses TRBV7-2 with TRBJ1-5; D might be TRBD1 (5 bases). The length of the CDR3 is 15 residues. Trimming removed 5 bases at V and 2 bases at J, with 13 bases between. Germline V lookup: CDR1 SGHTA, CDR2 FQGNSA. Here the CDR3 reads CASSLSGMGNQPQHF. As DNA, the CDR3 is TGTGCCAGCAGCCTATCAGGGATGGGCAATCAGCCCCAGCATTTT.

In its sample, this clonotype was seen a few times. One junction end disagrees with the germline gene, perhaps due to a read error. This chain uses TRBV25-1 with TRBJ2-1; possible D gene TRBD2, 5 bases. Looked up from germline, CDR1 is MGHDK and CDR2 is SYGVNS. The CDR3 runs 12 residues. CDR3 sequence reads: CASSESKRTPIF. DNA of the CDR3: TGTGCCAGCAGTGAATCAAAGCGGACGCCGATCTTC.

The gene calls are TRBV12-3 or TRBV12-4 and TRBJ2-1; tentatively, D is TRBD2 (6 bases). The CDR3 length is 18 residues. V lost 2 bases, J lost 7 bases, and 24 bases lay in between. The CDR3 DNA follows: TGTGCCAGCAGTTTATCCTACCTCCTCCGGCGGGATAATAATGAGCAGTTCTTC. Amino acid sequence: CASSLSYLLRRDNNEQFF.

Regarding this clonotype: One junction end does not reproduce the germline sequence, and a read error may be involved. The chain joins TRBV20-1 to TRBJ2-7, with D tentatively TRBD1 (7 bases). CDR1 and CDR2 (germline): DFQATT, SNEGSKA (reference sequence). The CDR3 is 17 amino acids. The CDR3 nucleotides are TGCTGTGCTGTCGGGACAGAGGTAGGGGGGAAAATCTACGAGCAGTACTTC. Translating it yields CCAVGTEVGGKIYEQYF.